This TCR beta chain was identified during a study of cytomegalovirus exposure and HLA in healthy donors. Findings and limits, study-wide: Rarity characterized most TCR sequences, yet some public TCRs appeared in many donors. Researchers reportedly found TCR beta sequences accurately predicted most subjects' HLA-A and HLA-B alleles.

CDR3 size: 16 residues. Trimming removed 2 bases from V and 3 bases from J, with 13 bases in between. CDR1 is SNHLY and CDR2 is FYNNEI in the germline V gene. The donors, nominally healthy at sampling, likely had unrecorded immune exposures. A few counts support this clone. Its target is unknown. The PCR had 60 Vbeta and 13 Jbeta primers. Assay used: immunoSEQ multiplex PCR; TCRdb lists only in-frame clones, some missing. Of approximately 130,000 clones listed, less than 80% are singletons. The receptor was isolated from a man aged 45-65 years in good health and CMV-seropositive. The gene calls are TRBV2 and TRBJ1-4; TRBD1 is a possible D gene (6 bases). The sample comprised PBMCs. This CDR3 reads CASSEYGGRANEKLFF. In DNA, the CDR3 is TGTGCCAGCAGTGAATATGGGGGCCGGGCTAATGAAAAACTGTTTTTT. The full variable domain, its missing parts supplied by reference TRBV2 and TRBJ1-4, is EPEVTQTPSHQVTQMGQEVILRCVPISNHLYFYWYRQILGQKVEFLVSFYNNEISEKSEIFDDQFSVERPDGSNFTLKIRSTKLEDSAMYFCASSEYGGRANEKLFFGSGTQLSVL.